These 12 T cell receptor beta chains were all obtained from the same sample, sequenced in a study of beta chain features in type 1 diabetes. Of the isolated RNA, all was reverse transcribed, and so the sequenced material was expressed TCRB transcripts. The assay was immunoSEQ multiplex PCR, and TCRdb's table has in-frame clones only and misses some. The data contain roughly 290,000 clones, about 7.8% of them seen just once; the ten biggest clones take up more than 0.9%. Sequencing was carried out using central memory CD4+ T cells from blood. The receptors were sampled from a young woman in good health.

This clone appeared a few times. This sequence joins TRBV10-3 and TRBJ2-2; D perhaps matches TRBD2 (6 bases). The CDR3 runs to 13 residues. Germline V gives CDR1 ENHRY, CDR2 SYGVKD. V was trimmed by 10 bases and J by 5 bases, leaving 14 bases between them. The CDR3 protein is CASGASFTGELFF. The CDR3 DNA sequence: TGTGCCAGCGGGGCATCGTTTACCGGGGAGCTGTTTTTT.

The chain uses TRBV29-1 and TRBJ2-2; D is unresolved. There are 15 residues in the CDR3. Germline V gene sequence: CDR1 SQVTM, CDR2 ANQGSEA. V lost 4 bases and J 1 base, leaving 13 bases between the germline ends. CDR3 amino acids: CSVGLGYLNTGELFF. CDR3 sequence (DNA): TGCAGCGTTGGGTTGGGCTATTTGAACACCGGGGAGCTGTTTTTT.

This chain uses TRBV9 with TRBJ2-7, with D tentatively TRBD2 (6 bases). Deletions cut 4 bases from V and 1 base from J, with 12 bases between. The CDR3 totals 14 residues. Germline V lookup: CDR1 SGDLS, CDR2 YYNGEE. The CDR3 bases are TGTGCCAGCAGCCCCCAGCGGGTGTCCTACGAGCAGTACTTC. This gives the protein CASSPQRVSYEQYF.

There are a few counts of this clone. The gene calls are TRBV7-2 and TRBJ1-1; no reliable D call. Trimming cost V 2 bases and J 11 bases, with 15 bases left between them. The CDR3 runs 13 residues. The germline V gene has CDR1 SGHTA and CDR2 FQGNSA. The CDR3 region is CASSLTGLGSAFF. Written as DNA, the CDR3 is TGTGCCAGCAGCTTAACGGGTTTGGGTTCGGCTTTCTTT.

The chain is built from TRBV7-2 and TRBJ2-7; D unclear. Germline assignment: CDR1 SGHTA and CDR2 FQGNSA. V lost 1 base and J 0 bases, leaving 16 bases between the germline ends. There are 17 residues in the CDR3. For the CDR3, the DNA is TGTGCCAGCAGCTTAGGCTCAACGTGGGGATACTCCTACGAGCAGTACTTC. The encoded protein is CASSLGSTWGYSYEQYF.

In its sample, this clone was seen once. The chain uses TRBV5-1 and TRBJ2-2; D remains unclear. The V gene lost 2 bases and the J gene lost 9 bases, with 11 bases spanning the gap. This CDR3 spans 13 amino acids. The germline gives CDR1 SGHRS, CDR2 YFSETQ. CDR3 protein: CASSFPSSRELFF. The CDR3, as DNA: TGCGCCAGCAGCTTTCCTAGTTCCCGGGAGCTGTTTTTT.

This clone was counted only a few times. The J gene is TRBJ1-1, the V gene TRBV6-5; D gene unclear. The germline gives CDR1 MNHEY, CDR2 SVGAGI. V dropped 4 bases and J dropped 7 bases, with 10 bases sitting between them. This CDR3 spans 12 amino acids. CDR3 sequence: CASSSTRYEAFF. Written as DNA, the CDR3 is TGTGCCAGCAGTTCTACGAGGTATGAAGCTTTCTTT.

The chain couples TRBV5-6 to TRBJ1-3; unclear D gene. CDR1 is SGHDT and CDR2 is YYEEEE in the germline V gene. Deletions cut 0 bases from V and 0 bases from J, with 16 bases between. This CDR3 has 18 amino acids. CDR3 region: CASSLEWTSRGSGNTIYF. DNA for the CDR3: TGTGCCAGCAGCTTGGAATGGACCAGCCGGGGCTCTGGAAACACCATATATTTT.

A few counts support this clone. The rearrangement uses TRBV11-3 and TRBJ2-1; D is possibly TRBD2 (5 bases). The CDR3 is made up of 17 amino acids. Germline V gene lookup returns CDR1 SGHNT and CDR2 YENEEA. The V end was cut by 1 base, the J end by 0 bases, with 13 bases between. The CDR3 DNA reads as TGTGCCAGCAGCTTAGTGGGGAGCCGGAGCTCCTACAATGAGCAGTTCTTC. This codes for CASSLVGSRSSYNEQFF.

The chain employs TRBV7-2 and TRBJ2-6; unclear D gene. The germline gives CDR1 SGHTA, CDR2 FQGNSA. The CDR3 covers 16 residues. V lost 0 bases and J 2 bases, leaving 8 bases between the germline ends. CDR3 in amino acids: CASSLASYPGANVLTF. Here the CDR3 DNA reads TGTGCCAGCAGCTTAGCCTCTTACCCTGGGGCCAACGTCCTGACTTTC.

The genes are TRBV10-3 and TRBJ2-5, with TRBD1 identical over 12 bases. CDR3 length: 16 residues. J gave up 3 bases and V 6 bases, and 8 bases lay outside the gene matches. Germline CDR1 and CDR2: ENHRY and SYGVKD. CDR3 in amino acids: CAISRSGTGGEETQYF. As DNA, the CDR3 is TGTGCCATCAGCCGGTCCGGGACAGGGGGCGAAGAGACCCAGTACTTC.

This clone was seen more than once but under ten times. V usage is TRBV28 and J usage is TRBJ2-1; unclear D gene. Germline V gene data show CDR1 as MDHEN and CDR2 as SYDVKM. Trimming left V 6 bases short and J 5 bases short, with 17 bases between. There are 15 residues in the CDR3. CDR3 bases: TGTGCCAGCAGCCCTTCGGGTAAACGGAACAATGAGCAGTTCTTC. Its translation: CASSPSGKRNNEQFF.